These 24 T cell receptor beta chains came from one sample sequenced in a study of T cell responses to AZD1222 COVID-19 vaccine. Assay: immunoSEQ multiplex PCR; the TCRdb copy retains only in-frame clones and omits some. In the table there are 95,000 to 100,000 clones, less than 90% of which are singletons. The input for sequencing was peripheral blood, taken on day 0 of AZD1222 vaccination. The receptors originated from an adult in good health.

The chain combines TRBV28 with TRBJ1-6, with D uncertain. CDR3 size: 15 residues. CDR1 and CDR2 (germline): MDHEN, SYDVKM. V lost 1 base, J lost 1 base, and 5 bases lay in between. The CDR3 loop is CASSLFGSYNSPLHF. The CDR3 DNA sequence: TGTGCCAGCAGTTTATTCGGGTCCTATAATTCACCCCTCCACTTT.

The chain carries TRBV7-6 and TRBJ2-1, with 10 bases identical to TRBD1. The trim removed 5 bases at V and 4 bases at J, leaving 5 bases unmatched. The CDR3 runs 15 residues. Germline V gene data show CDR1 as SGHVS and CDR2 as FNYEAQ. The DNA for the CDR3 is TGTGCCAGCAGCCTTGGGACAGGGGAATACAATGAGCAGTTCTTC. Translation gives CASSLGTGEYNEQFF.

The chain couples TRBV5-4 to TRBJ2-5; 11 nucleotides line up with TRBD2. The CDR3 loop spans 15 amino acids. Trimming took 2 bases from V and 5 from J; bases not matched to a gene: 5. Germline-derived CDR1 and CDR2 are SGHNT and YYREEE (reference sequence). CDR3 coding DNA: TGTGCCAGCAGCTTCTTTAGCGGGGGGGTTGAGACCCAGTACTTC. Translated, it gives CASSFFSGGVETQYF. Together with reference TRBV5-4 and TRBJ2-5, the CDR3 gives the full variable domain: ETGVTQSPTHLIKTRGQQVTLRCSSQSGHNTVSWYQQALGQGPQFIFQYYREEENGRGNFPPRFSGLQFPNYSSELNVNALELDDSALYLCASSFFSGGVETQYFGPGTRLLVL.

This chain joins TRBV9 and TRBJ2-2; D could derive from TRBD1 or TRBD2 (5 bases each). There are 16 residues in the CDR3. Germline assignment: CDR1 SGDLS and CDR2 YYNGEE. Trimming removed 4 bases from V and 3 bases from J, with 16 bases in between. The CDR3 DNA sequence: TGTGCCAGCAGCACGGACCCTGGGGGTGACACCGGGGAGCTGTTTTTT. Its protein product is CASSTDPGGDTGELFF.

This chain uses TRBV4-1 with TRBJ1-3; the D is unclear. V shed 4 bases and J shed 0 bases, with 10 bases lying between them. The germline V gene has CDR1 MGHRA and CDR2 YSYEKL. The CDR3 length is 15 residues. CDR3 in DNA: TGCGCCAGCAGCCCCGGACTCTCCTCTGGAAACACCATATATTTT. This gives the protein CASSPGLSSGNTIYF.

The genes are TRBV19 and TRBJ2-1; weak D call: TRBD2 (6 bases). The CDR3 covers 19 residues. V lost 3 bases to trimming and J lost 2 bases, with 23 bases between them. CDR1 is LNHDA and CDR2 is SQIVND in the germline V gene (reference sequence). DNA for the CDR3: TGTGCCAGTAGTATCCGCCCCTTTCTAGCGCGAACAACCTACAATGAGCAGTTCTTC. It yields the protein CASSIRPFLARTTYNEQFF.

The genes are TRBV19 and TRBJ2-2; 8 positions agree with TRBD1. The CDR3 sequence is 17 residues long. After removal of 4 bases from V and 5 bases from J, the junction contained 12 bases not matched to a gene. CDR1 is LNHDA, CDR2 SQIVND, per germline (reference sequence). The CDR3 region has the DNA TGTGCCAGTAGTAAATACCTCGGACAGGGACGGACCGGGGAGCTGTTTTTT. Protein: CASSKYLGQGRTGELFF.

V gene TRBV6-5 combines with J gene TRBJ1-1; D possibly corresponds to TRBD1 (6 bases). The germline V gene has CDR1 MNHEY and CDR2 SVGAGI. With 5 bases removed from V and 4 bases from J, the gap between germline ends came to 14 bases. The CDR3 length is 14 residues. CDR3 region: CASSPLQGPTEAFF. The CDR3 nucleotides read TGTGCCAGCAGTCCACTACAGGGACCCACTGAAGCTTTCTTT.

V and J are TRBV12-5 and TRBJ2-7; TRBD1 agrees at 7 bases. Germline V gene sequence: CDR1 LGHNT, CDR2 FRNRAP. The ends lost 6 bases at V and 6 bases at J; junction bases unmatched: 5. The CDR3 runs to 12 residues. CDR3 sequence: CASGGTVGEQYF. In nucleotides, the CDR3 is TGTGCTAGTGGGGGGACAGTGGGCGAGCAGTACTTC.

The chain couples TRBV5-1 to TRBJ2-7, with D unresolved. The CDR3 has 14 residues. The germline V gene encodes CDR1 SGHRS and CDR2 YFSETQ. With 0 bases removed from V and 3 bases from J, the gap between germline ends came to 10 bases. The CDR3, as DNA: TGCGCCAGCAGCTTGGGGACGGTAGACTACGAGCAGTACTTC. Protein: CASSLGTVDYEQYF.

V is TRBV28 and J is TRBJ2-7; 7 bases line up with TRBD1. The germline CDR1 and CDR2 sequences are MDHEN and SYDVKM. This CDR3 comprises 14 residues. V shed 6 bases and J 0 bases; nucleotides not matched to a gene: 5. The CDR3 is CASRQQGPSYEQYF. The CDR3 nucleotides are TGTGCCAGCAGACAACAGGGGCCCTCCTACGAGCAGTACTTC.

The chain carries TRBV19 and TRBJ1-2, with a possible D match to TRBD1 (5 bases). The CDR3 has 13 amino acids. The germline V and J ends were trimmed by 2 bases and 8 bases, with 12 bases remaining between them. CDR1 and CDR2 from the germline V gene are LNHDA and SQIVND (reference sequence). The CDR3 region has the DNA TGTGCCAGTAGTATAATCAAGGGGCACGGCTACACCTTC. The encoded protein is CASSIIKGHGYTF.

V and J are TRBV14 and TRBJ2-7; 10 nucleotides align to TRBD1. Germline loops: CDR1 SGHDN, CDR2 FVKESK. V was clipped by 2 bases and J by 3 bases; unmatched bases: 4. The CDR3 is 15 amino acids. The chain's CDR3 is CASSQFGQGGYEQYF. The CDR3 DNA is TGTGCCAGCAGCCAATTCGGACAGGGGGGCTACGAGCAGTACTTC.

This clone was seen a handful of times. The chain joins TRBV30 to TRBJ2-7; TRBD2 aligns across 8 bases. The germline V gene encodes CDR1 GTSNPN and CDR2 SVGIG (reference sequence). The CDR3 is 15 amino acids. The V segment lost 3 bases and the J segment 4 bases; nucleotides outside the gene matches: 11. This CDR3 is CAWRARTSGAYEQYF. The CDR3 DNA sequence: TGTGCCTGGAGGGCGAGAACTAGCGGAGCATACGAGCAGTACTTC.

This clone was counted only a few times. This rearrangement joins TRBV4-2 to TRBJ2-1; D possibly corresponds to TRBD1 (6 bases). This CDR3 has 16 amino acids. The germline gives CDR1 LGHNA, CDR2 YNFKEQ. V lost 0 bases and J 8 bases, leaving 17 bases between the germline ends. Here the CDR3 reads CASSQEFLQGKYEQFF. The CDR3 DNA is TGTGCCAGCAGCCAAGAATTCCTTCAGGGGAAGTATGAGCAGTTCTTC.

This clone has a single count. The chain uses TRBV28 and TRBJ1-1, with TRBD1 matching 7 bases. Trimming removed 6 bases from V and 7 bases from J; junction bases left unmatched: 8. This CDR3 has 13 amino acids. CDR1 is MDHEN, CDR2 SYDVKM, per germline. The CDR3 loop reads CASRRGGGFEAFF. The CDR3 DNA reads as TGTGCCAGCAGGCGAGGGGGCGGTTTTGAAGCTTTCTTT.

This clone was observed once. This chain uses TRBV27 with TRBJ1-1; 7 positions agree with TRBD1. This CDR3 is 15 amino acids long. In germline, CDR1 is MNHEY, CDR2 SMNVEV (reference sequence). With 7 bases clipped from V and 0 bases from J, the junction kept 8 bases outside the gene matches. The CDR3, as DNA: TGTGCCAGCACCCGGGACAGCTTCATGAACACTGAAGCTTTCTTT. As protein: CASTRDSFMNTEAFF.

The chain carries TRBV28 and TRBJ1-2, with a tentative D call TRBD1 (6 bases). Per germline, CDR1 MDHEN and CDR2 SYDVKM. CDR3 length: 16 residues. V was trimmed by 5 bases and J by 5 bases, leaving 21 bases between them. CDR3: CASSQPLQGPIYGYTF. As DNA, the CDR3 is TGTGCCAGCAGTCAACCCCTCCAGGGGCCAATATATGGCTACACCTTC.

The chain is built from TRBV9 and TRBJ2-1; 14 bases line up with TRBD2. The CDR3 contains 17 residues. With 0 bases clipped from V and 8 bases from J, the junction kept 7 bases outside the gene matches. Germline-derived CDR1 and CDR2 are SGDLS and YYNGEE. The CDR3 loop reads CASSVGPGTSGSDEQFF. Written as DNA, the CDR3 is TGTGCCAGCAGCGTAGGACCCGGGACTAGCGGGAGTGATGAGCAGTTCTTC.

This sequence joins TRBV7-8 and TRBJ2-7, with D maybe TRBD1 (6 bases). The ends were cut back, 6 bases at V and 3 bases at J, with 21 bases in the middle. This CDR3 spans 16 amino acids. Germline V gene lookup returns CDR1 SGHVS and CDR2 FQNEAQ. CDR3 in amino acids: CASRRRGTGTLYEQYF. CDR3 coding DNA: TGTGCCAGCAGAAGAAGGGGGACGGGGACCCTCTACGAGCAGTACTTC.

The genes are TRBV19 and TRBJ1-2; weak D call: TRBD1 (5 bases). V gave up 5 bases and J gave up 9 bases, with 13 bases separating them. In germline, CDR1 is LNHDA, CDR2 SQIVND (reference sequence). This CDR3 region has 12 residues. CDR3 sequence: CASSSGALSYTF. The CDR3 coding sequence is TGTGCCAGTAGTTCCGGGGCTTTGAGCTACACCTTC.

The gene calls are TRBV30 and TRBJ1-2; D remains ambiguous. Germline V gives CDR1 GTSNPN, CDR2 SVGIG (reference sequence). The CDR3 spans 13 residues. The V gene lost 4 bases and the J gene lost 6 bases, with 15 bases spanning the gap. In DNA form, the CDR3 reads TGTGCCTGGACCGCCCTCTTGTTGGATGGCTACACCTTC. This translates into CAWTALLLDGYTF.

The chain uses TRBV3-1 (or the pseudogene TRBV3-2) and TRBJ1-4; D unclear. CDR3 size: 13 residues. V gave up 4 bases and J gave up 6 bases, with 9 bases separating them. Germline CDR1 LGHDT, CDR2 YNNKEL (reference sequence). In nucleotides, the CDR3 is TGTGCCAGCAGCCGTTACAGCGATGAAAAACTGTTTTTT. This encodes CASSRYSDEKLFF.

The CDR3 DNA follows: TGTGCCAGCAGCTTGGATTTTGCTAGCGGGAGCGAGCAGTACTTC. As protein: CASSLDFASGSEQYF. The genes are TRBV5-6 and TRBJ2-7; 10 bases are shared with TRBD2. The junction had 6 bases not matched to a gene; V was cut back by 0 bases and J by 6 bases. The CDR3 totals 15 residues. Per germline, CDR1 SGHDT and CDR2 YYEEEE.